The 31 T cell receptor beta chains below come from one sample, sequenced in a study of molecular identifiers for immune sequencing clone quantification. TCRdb independently ran MiXCR on the PCR reads; one entry per CDR3 protein. The profile shows about 640,000 distinct CDR3 sequences, 20% of them singletons. The sample was naive CD8+ T cells from blood, with Jurkat cell RNA spiked in. Subset in this sample: FACS-sorted CD8+CD4-CCR7+CD45RA+ naive T cells. The source of these receptors is a human donor in good health. Some libraries in this study had Jurkat cell RNA spiked in.

J is TRBJ2-1 and V is TRBV7-9; D unclear. V was shortened by 3 bases and J by 8 bases, with 5 bases between the two germline ends. The CDR3 extends over 11 amino acids. Germline loops: CDR1 SEHNR, CDR2 FQNEAQ (reference sequence). The CDR3 region is CASSFLYEQFF. The CDR3 DNA reads as TGTGCCAGCAGCTTCCTATATGAGCAGTTCTTC.

The chain uses TRBV20-1 and TRBJ2-2; D is undetermined. Trimming removed 0 bases at V and 0 bases at J, with 8 bases between. This CDR3 region has 15 residues. Germline CDR1 is DFQATT and CDR2 is SNEGSKA (reference sequence). The CDR3 DNA sequence: TGCAGTGCTAGAGATTGGCTAACGAACACCGGGGAGCTGTTTTTT. It is translated as CSARDWLTNTGELFF.

For this clonotype: A much larger clone lies one base from this, so it may be a read error. The V call is TRBV7-9, the J call TRBJ1-1; no firm D call. CDR1 and CDR2 from the germline V gene are SEHNR and FQNEAQ (reference sequence). The CDR3 has 12 amino acids. With 7 bases removed from V and 4 bases from J, the gap between germline ends came to 10 bases. CDR3 coding DNA: TGTGCCAGCACCTTGGATGGCACTGAAGCTTTCTTT. Its translation is CASTLDGTEAFF.

There are many counts of this clonotype. The chain couples TRBV7-9 to TRBJ1-4, with D perhaps matching TRBD1 (5 bases). The germline V gene has CDR1 SEHNR and CDR2 FQNEAQ (reference sequence). This CDR3 is built from 16 residues. The V and J ends lost 5 bases and 3 bases respectively, with 16 bases between them. The CDR3 bases are TGTGCCAGCAGCCAGGCCCAGGGAGTACCTAATGAAAAACTGTTTTTT. Encoded protein: CASSQAQGVPNEKLFF.

This clonotype was seen many times. The rearrangement uses TRBV6-4 and TRBJ2-3; 8 bases are a match to TRBD2. Germline CDR1 is MRHNA and CDR2 is SNTAGT. With 9 bases clipped from V and 5 bases from J, the junction kept 10 bases outside the gene matches. CDR3 length equals 14 residues. CDR3 sequence reads: CASRVFLAGDTQYF. The CDR3 bases are TGTGCCAGTCGTGTCTTCCTAGCGGGAGATACGCAGTATTTT.

This clonotype was observed a handful of times. The chain links TRBV10-2 to TRBJ2-2; D is unresolved. V was pared by 6 bases and J by 8 bases, with 10 bases between. Germline values: CDR1 WSHSY, CDR2 SAAADI. The CDR3 consists of 12 residues. The CDR3 sequence: CASSTKRGELFF. As DNA, the CDR3 is TGCGCCAGCAGCACCAAGAGAGGGGAGCTGTTTTTT.

The chain recombines TRBV27 with TRBJ2-7, with TRBD1 identical over 9 bases. The J segment lost 3 bases and the V segment lost 3 bases, leaving 6 bases of the junction unmatched. From germline, CDR1 is MNHEY and CDR2 SMNVEV (reference sequence). There are 15 residues in the CDR3. CDR3 sequence reads: CASSLGTGNFYEQYF. CDR3 sequence (DNA): TGTGCCAGCAGTTTGGGGACAGGGAATTTCTACGAGCAGTACTTC.

This clonotype appeared many times. The rearrangement links TRBV7-9 to TRBJ2-2; D gene uncertain. V dropped 1 base and J dropped 1 base, with 7 bases sitting between them. Germline CDR1 and CDR2: SEHNR and FQNEAQ (reference sequence). The CDR3 is 15 residues long. The CDR3 region is CASSLEAGNTGELFF. The CDR3 DNA is TGTGCCAGCAGCTTAGAGGCCGGGAACACCGGGGAGCTGTTTTTT.

As for this clonotype: Relative to the germline gene, one junction end is altered; a read error may explain this. V is TRBV20-1 and J is TRBJ2-7; D possibly corresponds to TRBD1 (5 bases). The CDR3 has 13 residues. Germline-derived CDR1 and CDR2 are DFQATT and SNEGSKA (reference sequence). This CDR3 is CRARSGFTYEQYF. The CDR3 nucleotides read TGCCGTGCTAGATCAGGGTTCACCTACGAGCAGTACTTC.

This clonotype was found many times. The chain recombines TRBV4-1 with TRBJ2-3, with D tentatively TRBD1 or TRBD2 (5 bases each). V was shortened by 4 bases and J by 0 bases, with 8 bases between the two germline ends. The CDR3 extends over 14 amino acids. Germline V gene data show CDR1 as MGHRA and CDR2 as YSYEKL. CDR3 DNA sequence: TGCGCCAGCAGCCGGGGACCCAGCACAGATACGCAGTATTTT. It is translated as CASSRGPSTDTQYF.

Notes on this clonotype: This may arise from a read error, as a much more abundant clone is one base away. The chain joins TRBV6-5 to TRBJ2-1, with D possibly TRBD2 on 5 matching bases. V was cut by 9 bases and J by 7 bases, with 13 bases left in between. Per the germline V gene, CDR1 is MNHEY and CDR2 is SVGAGI. This CDR3 is 12 amino acids long. CDR3 sequence: CASWTGWNEQFF. The CDR3 DNA reads as TGTGCCAGTTGGACTGGTTGGAATGAGCAGTTCTTC.

This chain joins TRBV2 and TRBJ2-3; 7 bases map to TRBD1. The CDR3 covers 15 residues. The J segment lost 1 base and the V segment lost 11 bases, leaving 12 bases of the junction unmatched. In germline, CDR1 is SNHLY, CDR2 FYNNEI. This CDR3 reads CAGGDRASGTDTQYF. The CDR3 nucleotides are TGTGCCGGAGGAGACAGGGCAAGCGGCACAGATACGCAGTATTTT.

Comments on this clonotype: With a much larger clone just one base away, this may be a read error. This chain links TRBV7-9 with TRBJ2-7; the D is unclear. V lost 5 bases and J 9 bases, leaving 17 bases between the germline ends. Germline lookup yields CDR1 SEHNR and CDR2 FQNEAQ (reference sequence). This CDR3 comprises 13 residues. CDR3 sequence: CASSETTPVRQYF. CDR3 nucleotide sequence: TGTGCCAGCAGCGAGACGACCCCGGTGAGGCAGTACTTC.

This clonotype occurred once. A much larger clone differs by one base, so this may be a read error. The gene calls are TRBV5-3 and TRBJ2-5; weak D call: TRBD2 (5 bases). TRBV5-3 is labeled an ORF, and its function is uncertain. The CDR3 has 15 residues. DNA of the CDR3: TGTGTCAGCAGCTTGGTGCCTAGGGAGCAAGAGACCCAGTACTTC. Its protein product is CVSSLVPREQETQYF.

At least ten counts were recorded for this clonotype. V is TRBV12-3 or TRBV12-4 and J is TRBJ1-1; 9 positions agree with TRBD1. With 6 bases clipped from V and 5 bases from J, the junction kept 10 bases outside the gene matches. This CDR3 has 15 amino acids. The CDR3: CASRGSGTGNTEAFF. The CDR3 bases are TGTGCCAGCAGGGGGAGCGGGACAGGGAATACTGAAGCTTTCTTT.

This clonotype came up many times. The chain employs TRBV7-3 and TRBJ1-5, with 9 bases fitting TRBD1. This CDR3 comprises 15 residues. Per germline, CDR1 SGHTA and CDR2 FQGTGA. Trimming cost V 5 bases and J 5 bases; bases outside gene matches: 7. This chain's CDR3 is CASSEWDRVDQPQHF. As DNA, the CDR3 is TGTGCCAGCAGCGAGTGGGACAGGGTTGATCAGCCCCAGCATTTT.

This clonotype was seen ten or more times. V is TRBV12-5 and J is TRBJ1-1; D remains unclear. CDR3 size: 12 residues. The V end lost 2 bases, the J end lost 6 bases, and 7 bases lay between the germline ends. Germline values: CDR1 LGHNT, CDR2 FRNRAP. The CDR3 loop is CASGLSGAEAFF. As DNA, the CDR3 is TGTGCTAGTGGTTTGTCCGGGGCTGAAGCTTTCTTT.

The rearrangement joins TRBV5-4 to TRBJ2-3; TRBD2 agrees at 7 bases. Germline V CDR1 and CDR2: SGHNT, YYREEE (reference sequence). This CDR3 region has 15 residues. With V trimmed by 4 bases and J by 1 base, 6 bases remained unmatched. This chain's CDR3 is CASSPGLTGTDTQYF. CDR3 nucleotide sequence: TGTGCCAGCAGCCCGGGACTAACTGGCACAGATACGCAGTATTTT.

The V and J genes are TRBV6-5 and TRBJ1-4, with TRBD1 matching over 7 bases. V shed 6 bases and J 2 bases; nucleotides not matched to a gene: 9. Germline V gives CDR1 MNHEY, CDR2 SVGAGI. This CDR3 spans 16 amino acids. The CDR3 DNA is TGTGCCAGCAGGAAAGAGGAGACAGGGACTAATGAAAAACTGTTTTTT. Its protein product is CASRKEETGTNEKLFF.

With regard to this clonotype: Here the CDR3 omits its conserved ending phenylalanine or tryptophan, so a read error is the likely source. V is TRBV11-2 and J is TRBJ2-5; D is perhaps TRBD1 or TRBD2 (6 bases each). CDR1 is SGHAT and CDR2 is FQNNGV in the germline V gene. V was trimmed by 5 bases and J by 1 base, leaving 14 bases between them. This CDR3 contains 15 residues. DNA for the CDR3: TGTGCCAGCAGCCAAGGAGGGGGATCCCAAGAGACCCAGTACTCC. Its protein is CASSQGGGSQETQYS.

V and J are TRBV6-4 and TRBJ2-4, with D perhaps matching TRBD2 (5 bases). Looked up from germline, CDR1 is MRHNA and CDR2 is SNTAGT. There are 14 residues in the CDR3. The V end lost 11 bases, the J end lost 2 bases, and 16 bases lay between the germline ends. The CDR3 DNA follows: TGTGCCCCGGAGGTGCGAGGGTCCAAAAACATTCAGTACTTC. This encodes CAPEVRGSKNIQYF.

A remark on this clonotype: Being one base from a much bigger clone, this may be a read error. The conserved final phenylalanine or tryptophan is absent from the CDR3, which likely points to a read error. The chain employs TRBV4-3 and TRBJ1-2; TRBD1 aligns across 7 bases. This CDR3 is 16 amino acids long. Trimming took 3 bases from V and 8 from J; bases not matched to a gene: 15. Germline-derived CDR1 and CDR2 are LGHNA and YSLEER. The CDR3 sequence: CASSHETETGPRGYTS. The CDR3 region has the DNA TGCGCCAGCAGCCACGAAACCGAGACAGGGCCCAGAGGCTACACCTCC.

Concerning this clonotype itself: This sequence may be a read error, since a much larger clone differs from it by one base. The chain employs TRBV10-1 and TRBJ2-5; D is undetermined. The V gene's germline CDR1 is WNHNN and CDR2 SYGVQD (reference sequence). Trimming shortened V by 6 bases and J by 5 bases, and 16 bases separated the two germline ends. There are 14 residues in the CDR3. The CDR3 reads CASSAETMGETQYF. DNA for the CDR3: TGCGCCAGCAGCGCTGAAACCATGGGGGAGACCCAGTACTTC.

This clonotype occurred a few times. The chain is built from TRBV28 and TRBJ1-6; the D gene is possibly TRBD1 (5 bases). From germline, CDR1 is MDHEN and CDR2 SYDVKM. V dropped 3 bases and J dropped 10 bases, with 13 bases sitting between them. CDR3 size: 14 residues. CDR3: CASSFRAGRSPLHF. CDR3 in DNA: TGTGCCAGCAGTTTTAGGGCAGGGAGGTCACCCCTCCACTTT.

J is TRBJ1-1 and V is TRBV29-1; D not resolved. The V end was cut by 7 bases, the J end by 3 bases, with 12 bases between. The germline gives CDR1 SQVTM, CDR2 ANQGSEA. The CDR3 has 12 residues. In DNA, the CDR3 is TGCAGCGCCTTATTGTCGTACACTGAAGCTTTCTTT. Amino acids: CSALLSYTEAFF.

This clonotype has a count of ten or more. The V call is TRBV11-2, the J call TRBJ1-1; the D gene is possibly TRBD1 (6 bases). Germline CDR1 and CDR2: SGHAT and FQNNGV. V was cut by 5 bases and J by 0 bases, with 10 bases left in between. The CDR3 totals 14 residues. CDR3: CASSKTGMNTEAFF. In DNA form, the CDR3 reads TGTGCCAGCAGCAAGACAGGTATGAACACTGAAGCTTTCTTT.

The chain combines TRBV7-9 with TRBJ2-1, with TRBD2 matching 9 bases. The junction had 13 bases not matched to a gene; V was cut back by 11 bases and J by 2 bases. Germline V gives CDR1 SEHNR, CDR2 FQNEAQ (reference sequence). The CDR3 totals 16 residues. The CDR3 loop is CAGSGVAGVAYNEQFF. In DNA form, the CDR3 reads TGTGCCGGGAGCGGTGTAGCGGGGGTTGCCTACAATGAGCAGTTCTTC.

This clonotype has just a few counts. The V call is TRBV12-3 or TRBV12-4, the J call TRBJ2-1; D remains unclear. Trimming cost V 3 bases and J 3 bases, with 9 bases left between them. CDR3 length equals 14 residues. The CDR3 loop reads CASSFVDFYNEQFF. CDR3 bases: TGTGCCAGCAGTTTTGTGGATTTCTACAATGAGCAGTTCTTC.

This chain's CDR3 is CASNNGRVAGDNEQFF. CDR3 in DNA: TGTGCCAGCAACAATGGGAGGGTAGCGGGGGATAATGAGCAGTTCTTC. The chain carries TRBV28 and TRBJ2-1; the match to TRBD2 covers 9 bases. Germline CDR1 and CDR2: MDHEN and SYDVKM. Trimming at V came to 7 bases and at J to 7 bases, leaving 14 bases not matched to a gene. The CDR3 runs 16 residues.

This sequence joins TRBV21-1 and TRBJ2-7; TRBD1 is the table's D call and was not checked against the DNA. TRBV21-1 represents a pseudogene. The CDR3 covers 15 residues. The CDR3 reads CASIKRGSSRYEQYF. The CDR3 coding sequence is TGTGCCAGCATCAAAAGGGGAAGTTCCCGCTACGAGCAGTACTTC.

The sample holds a few counts of this clonotype. V is TRBV19 and J is TRBJ2-1, with 10 bases matching TRBD2. With 5 bases clipped from V and 7 bases from J, the junction kept 5 bases outside the gene matches. The CDR3 is 14 amino acids. Germline CDR1 reads LNHDA; CDR2 reads SQIVND (reference sequence). In DNA, the CDR3 is TGTGCCAGTAGTTATAGCGGGGGGTCGAATGAGCAGTTCTTC. Its protein product is CASSYSGGSNEQFF.